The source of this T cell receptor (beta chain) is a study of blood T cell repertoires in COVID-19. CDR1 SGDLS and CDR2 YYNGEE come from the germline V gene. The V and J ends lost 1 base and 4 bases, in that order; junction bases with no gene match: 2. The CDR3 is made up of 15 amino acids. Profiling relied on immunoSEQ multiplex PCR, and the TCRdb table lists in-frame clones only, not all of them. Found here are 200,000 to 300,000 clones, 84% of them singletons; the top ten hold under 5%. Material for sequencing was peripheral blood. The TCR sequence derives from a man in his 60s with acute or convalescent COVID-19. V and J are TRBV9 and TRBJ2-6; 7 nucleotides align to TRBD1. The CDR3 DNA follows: TGTGCCAGCAGCGTAACAGGGGTAGGGGCCAACGTCCTGACTTTC. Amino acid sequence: CASSVTGVGANVLTF.